This TCR beta chain was captured in a study of T cell responses to AZD1222 COVID-19 vaccine. Study-wide results and caveats: Vaccine-associated CD4 TCRs ranged over spike, dominating at 160-218 and 743-854. Baseline testing showed seropositivity in only a handful of AZD1222 recipients.

Concerning this clone: Its target is not known.

The assay was immunoSEQ multiplex PCR, and TCRdb's table has in-frame clones only and misses some. The table shows 100,000 to 150,000 clones, with more than 70% occurring only once. Trimming shortened V by 3 bases and J by 5 bases, and 17 bases separated the two germline ends. Germline lookup yields CDR1 SGHRS and CDR2 YFSETQ. This CDR3 contains 15 residues. The V gene is TRBV5-1, the J gene TRBJ1-2; D is perhaps TRBD1 (5 bases). The specimen was peripheral blood, collected on day 0 of AZD1222 vaccination. This receptor was taken from an adult in good health. Written as DNA, the CDR3 is TGCGCCAGCAGCTCCACCGATCAGGGAAGGTATGGCTACACCTTC. This sequence encodes CASSSTDQGRYGYTF.